These 8 T cell receptor beta chains were all obtained from the same sample, sequenced in a study of T cells after yellow fever vaccination. A single record per CDR3 protein comes from TCRdb applying MiXCR to the 5' RACE reads. The table shows some 70,000 distinct CDR3 sequences, with 6.5% occurring only once. Source: CD8+ T cells sorted from PBMCs, taken roughly seven weeks after the first yellow fever vaccination. The receptors shown here come from a man younger than 35 who received the YFV17D yellow fever vaccine.

This rearrangement joins TRBV6-2 or TRBV6-3 to TRBJ2-3, with 7 nucleotides matching TRBD1. This CDR3 is 15 amino acids long. Germline V gene lookup returns CDR1 MNHEY and CDR2 SVGEGT. J was trimmed by 2 bases and V by 2 bases; bases with no gene match: 4. The CDR3 sequence is CASSYRGQLTDTQYF. The CDR3, as DNA: TGTGCCAGCAGTTACCGGGGACAGCTCACAGATACGCAGTATTTT.

Only a few counts were recorded for this clonotype. CDR3 in amino acids: CSVEAQTIRQDPGNTIYF. The CDR3 nucleotides are TGCAGCGTTGAGGCCCAGACGATCCGACAGGACCCTGGAAACACCATATATTTT. The chain has TRBV29-1 and TRBJ1-3; possible D gene TRBD1, 6 bases. The CDR3 extends over 18 amino acids. CDR1 and CDR2 (germline): SQVTM, ANQGSEA. V was trimmed by 3 bases and J by 2 bases, leaving 23 bases between them.

This clonotype was seen at least ten times. V gene TRBV23-1 combines with J gene TRBJ1-5; D gene uncertain. TRBV23-1 is known as an ORF, though its function is uncertain. Trimming stripped 3 bases from V and 2 bases from J, with 14 bases between. The CDR3 totals 16 residues. Here the CDR3 DNA reads TGCGCCAGCAGTCACCTGGACCGGAGGGGCAATCAGCCCCAGCATTTT. Encoded protein: CASSHLDRRGNQPQHF.

This clonotype was recorded many times. The CDR3 bases are TGTGCCAGCAGCTTAAGGACAGCTCAAGAGACCCAGTACTTC. Protein sequence: CASSLRTAQETQYF. The chain recombines TRBV7-7 with TRBJ2-5; a weak D match, TRBD1 (6 bases). Germline CDR1 reads SSHAT; CDR2 reads FNYEAQ (reference sequence). The V and J ends lost 2 bases and 2 bases respectively, with 9 bases between them. The CDR3 consists of 14 residues. The variable domain in full, completed from reference TRBV7-7 and TRBJ2-5, reads GAGVSQSPRYKVTKRGQDVTLRCDPISSHATLYWYQQALGQGPEFLTYFNYEAQPDKSGLPSDRFSAERPEGSISTLTIQRTEQRDSAMYRCASSLRTAQETQYFGPGTRLLVL.

Only a few counts were recorded for this clonotype. This chain joins TRBV7-9 and TRBJ1-5; D uncertain. V was shortened by 4 bases and J by 2 bases, with 9 bases between the two germline ends. The CDR3 loop spans 14 amino acids. Germline CDR1 reads SEHNR; CDR2 reads FQNEAQ (reference sequence). The CDR3 is CASSSEGGNQPQHF. The CDR3 bases are TGTGCCAGCAGCTCTGAAGGTGGCAATCAGCCCCAGCATTTT.

At least ten counts were recorded for this clonotype. The chain has TRBV7-8 and TRBJ2-7; 7 nucleotides line up with TRBD2. From germline, CDR1 is SGHVS and CDR2 FQNEAQ. J was trimmed by 2 bases and V by 5 bases; bases with no gene match: 9. This CDR3 comprises 15 residues. The CDR3 sequence is CASSPGPGTTYEQYF. CDR3 sequence (DNA): TGTGCCAGCAGCCCCGGACCAGGGACTACCTACGAGCAGTACTTC. The whole variable domain, remainder taken from reference TRBV7-8 and TRBJ2-7, is GAGVSQSPRYKVAKRGQDVALRCDPISGHVSLFWYQQALGQGPEFLTYFQNEAQLDKSGLPSDRFFAERPEGSVSTLKIQRTQQEDSAVYLCASSPGPGTTYEQYFGPGTRLTVT.

This clonotype was recorded at least ten times. The genes are TRBV6-2 or TRBV6-3 and TRBJ1-5; tentatively, D is TRBD1 (6 bases). V dropped 6 bases and J dropped 6 bases, with 12 bases sitting between them. The germline V gene has CDR1 MNHEY and CDR2 SVGEGT. The CDR3 loop spans 13 amino acids. This CDR3 reads CASSSGGPQPQHF. The CDR3 region has the DNA TGTGCCAGCAGCTCGGGGGGGCCTCAGCCCCAGCATTTT.

This clonotype was found many times. This sequence joins TRBV7-8 and TRBJ2-3; a possible D gene is TRBD1 (6 bases). Trimming stripped 2 bases from V and 6 bases from J, with 12 bases between. This CDR3 region has 14 residues. Per the germline V gene, CDR1 is SGHVS and CDR2 is FQNEAQ. CDR3 DNA sequence: TGTGCCAGCAGCTTATCTATGGGGGCCGATACGCAGTATTTT. Protein sequence: CASSLSMGADTQYF. The complete variable domain, with remaining parts taken from reference TRBV7-8 and TRBJ2-3, reads GAGVSQSPRYKVAKRGQDVALRCDPISGHVSLFWYQQALGQGPEFLTYFQNEAQLDKSGLPSDRFFAERPEGSVSTLKIQRTQQEDSAVYLCASSLSMGADTQYFGPGTRLTVL.